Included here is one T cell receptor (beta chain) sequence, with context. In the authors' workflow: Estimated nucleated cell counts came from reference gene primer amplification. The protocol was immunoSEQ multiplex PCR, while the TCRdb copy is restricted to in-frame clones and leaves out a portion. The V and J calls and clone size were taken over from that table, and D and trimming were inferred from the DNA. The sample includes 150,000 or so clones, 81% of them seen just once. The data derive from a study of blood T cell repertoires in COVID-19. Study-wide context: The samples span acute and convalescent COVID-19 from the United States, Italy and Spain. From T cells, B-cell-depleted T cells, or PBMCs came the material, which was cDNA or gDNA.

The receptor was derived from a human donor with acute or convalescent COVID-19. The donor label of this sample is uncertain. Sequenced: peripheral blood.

The CDR3 protein is CASSIKGTGQETQYF. The CDR3, as DNA: TGTGCCAGCAGCATTAAAGGGACAGGGCAAGAGACCCAGTACTTC. V is TRBV5-8 and J is TRBJ2-5; 9 nucleotides line up with TRBD1. This CDR3 spans 15 amino acids. Germline V gene lookup returns CDR1 SGHTS and CDR2 YDEGEE. The junction had 6 bases not matched to a gene; V was cut back by 4 bases and J by 2 bases.